The TCR beta chain described here comes from a study of T cell changes during pregnancy in multiple sclerosis. The sample holds a few counts of this clone. Clones were sequenced by immunoSEQ multiplex PCR, and TCRdb holds only the in-frame ones, with some missing. In the table there are 50,000 to 65,000 clones, approximately 94% of which are singletons. Sample: CD8+ T cells from peripheral blood mononuclear cells, taken in the second trimester of pregnancy. The source of this sequence is a female donor with multiple sclerosis, enrolled in a pregnancy study.

Here the CDR3 DNA reads TGTGCCAGCAGCACTATGTATGGTGGCTACACCTTC. Its translation: CASSTMYGGYTF. The V call is TRBV7-9, the J call TRBJ1-2; unclear D gene. The CDR3 extends over 12 amino acids. Germline lookup yields CDR1 SEHNR and CDR2 FQNEAQ (reference sequence). The ends were cut back, 5 bases at V and 7 bases at J, with 11 bases in the middle.